The T cell receptor (beta chain) under discussion was sequenced for a study of T-cell memory formation after mild COVID-19. Looking at the study overall: The study found TCR clusters largely donor specific. Study-wide results and caveats: The main location of contracting CD4+ clones was CM and EM, and that of contracting CD8+ clones was EMRA. The finding that pre-infection memory included some responding clones suggested that cross-reactive memory joined.

The 5'RACE method, run with constant-segment primers, produced TCR alpha and TCR beta cDNA libraries (carrying sample barcodes and UMIs). TCRdb redid the calling of the 5' RACE reads with MiXCR, one entry per CDR3 protein. This table holds 120,000 to 150,000 distinct CDR3 sequences, 14% found once. Germline lookup yields CDR1 SEHNR and CDR2 FQNEAQ (reference sequence). The length of the CDR3 is 14 residues. V lost 0 bases and J lost 2, with 8 bases in between. As regards this clonotype: Its antigen remains unknown.

Sequences were obtained from PBMCs or a T cell subset sorted from them (not recorded which). The chain combines TRBV7-9 with TRBJ2-7; possibly TRBD1 or TRBD2 for D (5 bases each). The TCR originated in an adult woman who had mild COVID-19 (a few samples of this study predate the infection). Cell type and time point are not known. This chain's CDR3 is CASSLAGRTYEQYF. CDR3 nucleotide sequence: TGTGCCAGCAGCTTAGCGGGACGGACCTACGAGCAGTACTTC.